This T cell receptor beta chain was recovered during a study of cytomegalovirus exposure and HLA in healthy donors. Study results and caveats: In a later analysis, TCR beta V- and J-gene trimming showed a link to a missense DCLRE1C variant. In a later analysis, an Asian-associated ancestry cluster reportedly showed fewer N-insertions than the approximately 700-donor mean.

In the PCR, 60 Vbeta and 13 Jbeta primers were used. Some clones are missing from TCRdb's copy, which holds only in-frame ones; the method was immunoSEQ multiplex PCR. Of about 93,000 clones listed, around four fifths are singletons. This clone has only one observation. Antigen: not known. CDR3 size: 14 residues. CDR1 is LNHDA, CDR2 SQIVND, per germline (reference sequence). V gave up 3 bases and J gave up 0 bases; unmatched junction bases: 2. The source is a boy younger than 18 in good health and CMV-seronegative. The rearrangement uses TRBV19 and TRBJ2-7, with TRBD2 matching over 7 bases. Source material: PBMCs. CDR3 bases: TGTGCCAGTAGTATGGGGGGGTCCTCCTACGAGCAGTACTTC. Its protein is CASSMGGSSYEQYF.